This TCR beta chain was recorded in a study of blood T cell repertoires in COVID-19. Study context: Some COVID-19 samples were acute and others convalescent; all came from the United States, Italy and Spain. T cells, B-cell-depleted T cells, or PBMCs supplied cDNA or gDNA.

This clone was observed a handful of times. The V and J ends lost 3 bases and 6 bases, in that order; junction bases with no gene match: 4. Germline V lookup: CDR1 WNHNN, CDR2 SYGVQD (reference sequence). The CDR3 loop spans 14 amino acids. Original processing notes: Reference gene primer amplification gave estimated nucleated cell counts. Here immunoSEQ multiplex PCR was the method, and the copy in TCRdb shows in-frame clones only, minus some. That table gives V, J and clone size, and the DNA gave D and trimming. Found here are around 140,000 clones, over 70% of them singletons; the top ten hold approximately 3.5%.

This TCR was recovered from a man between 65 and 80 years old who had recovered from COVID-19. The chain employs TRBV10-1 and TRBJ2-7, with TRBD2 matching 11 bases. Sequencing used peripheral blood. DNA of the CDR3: TGCGCCAGCAGTGAATCCGGACTAGCGGGCGAGCAGTACTTC. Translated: CASSESGLAGEQYF.